This entry is about one T cell receptor (beta chain). Its antigen is undetermined. Germline CDR1 and CDR2: MNHNS and SASEGT. The CDR3 totals 16 residues. The J segment lost 4 bases and the V segment lost 2 bases, leaving 5 bases of the junction unmatched. This entry belongs to a study of tumor-infiltrating lymphocytes in localized non-small cell lung cancer. On the study more broadly: Patients included smokers and never-smokers with various histologies, some sampled after neoadjuvant chemotherapy.

Study-wide results and caveats: IM1 and IM2 tumors showed no difference in T-cell fraction. Higher tumor T cell infiltration than in uninvolved lung was supported by TCRbeta sequencing.

Sequenced by immunoSEQ multiplex PCR; TCRdb stores in-frame clones only, minus some. The sample holds some 5,500 clones, around 67% seen once. The receptor comes from a human donor with non-small cell lung cancer. Sequencing used uninvolved lung tissue not adjacent to the tumor. The chain employs TRBV6-1 and TRBJ2-2, with 9 bases that match TRBD1. CDR3 sequence reads: CASSEWTGAITGELFF. The CDR3 nucleotides are TGTGCCAGCAGTGAATGGACAGGGGCGATCACCGGGGAGCTGTTTTTT.